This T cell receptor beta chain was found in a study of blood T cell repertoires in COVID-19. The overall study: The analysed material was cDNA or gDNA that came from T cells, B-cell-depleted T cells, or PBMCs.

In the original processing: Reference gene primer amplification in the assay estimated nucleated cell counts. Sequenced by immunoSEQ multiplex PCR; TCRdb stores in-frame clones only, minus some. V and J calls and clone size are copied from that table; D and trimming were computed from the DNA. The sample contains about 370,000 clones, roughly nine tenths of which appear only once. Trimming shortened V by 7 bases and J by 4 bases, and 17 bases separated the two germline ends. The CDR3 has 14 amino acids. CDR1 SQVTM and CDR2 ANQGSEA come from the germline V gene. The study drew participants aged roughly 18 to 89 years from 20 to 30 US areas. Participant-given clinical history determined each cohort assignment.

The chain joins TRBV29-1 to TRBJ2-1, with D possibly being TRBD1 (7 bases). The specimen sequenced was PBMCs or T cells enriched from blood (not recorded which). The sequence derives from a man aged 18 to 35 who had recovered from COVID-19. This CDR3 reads CSGQGGWEYNEQFF. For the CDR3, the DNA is TGCAGCGGTCAGGGGGGATGGGAATACAATGAGCAGTTCTTC.